This entry lists 8 T cell receptor beta chains sequenced from one sample in a study of blood T cells in healthy people across ages. The use of a sample-barcoded 5' primer and a J-beta primer mix characterized a second PCR of about 7 to 12 cycles. TCRdb re-analysed the 5' RACE reads in MiXCR, keeping a single row per CDR3 protein. The data hold roughly 1,100,000 distinct CDR3 sequences, with around 27% observed a single time. These same records also appear under a second study, on T cells of mothers and their children.

Sequencing input: blood. These receptors were obtained from a girl aged 2 to 9 in good health.

V and J are TRBV15 and TRBJ1-4; D is unresolved. From germline, CDR1 is LNHNV and CDR2 YYDKDF (reference sequence). Trimming left V 0 bases short and J 0 bases short, with 5 bases between. This CDR3 spans 15 amino acids. The CDR3 here is CATSRDVATNEKLFF. The CDR3 DNA reads TGTGCCACCAGCAGAGACGTGGCAACTAATGAAAAACTGTTTTTT.

There are a few counts of this clonotype. V gene TRBV9 combines with J gene TRBJ1-5; 8 bases agree with TRBD1. J was trimmed by 5 bases and V by 0 bases; bases with no gene match: 4. Germline CDR1 reads SGDLS; CDR2 reads YYNGEE. This CDR3 comprises 15 residues. The CDR3 loop is CASSVGTGTHQPQHF. The CDR3 nucleotides are TGTGCCAGCAGCGTAGGGACAGGGACTCATCAGCCCCAGCATTTT. Full variable domain (missing parts from reference TRBV9 and TRBJ1-5): DSGVTQTPKHLITATGQRVTLRCSPRSGDLSVYWYQQSLDQGLQFLIQYYNGEERAKGNILERFSAQQFPDLHSELNLSSLELGDSALYFCASSVGTGTHQPQHFGDGTRLSIL.

V gene TRBV6-2 or TRBV6-3 combines with J gene TRBJ2-3; the D is unclear. CDR3 size: 13 residues. Trimming removed 7 bases from V and 2 bases from J, with 10 bases in between. The germline gives CDR1 MNHEY, CDR2 SVGEGT. Here the CDR3 reads CASNRANTDTQYF. DNA for the CDR3: TGTGCCAGCAACCGGGCCAACACAGATACGCAGTATTTT.

Notes on this clonotype: Being one base from a much bigger clone, this may be a read error. The chain uses TRBV20-1 and TRBJ2-2, with a tentative D call TRBD1 (5 bases). The germline gives CDR1 DFQATT, CDR2 SNEGSKA (reference sequence). The CDR3 has 14 residues. The DNA for the CDR3 is TGCAGTGCCCAGACAGAAAAGAACGCCGGGGAGCTGTTTTTT. Translated: CSAQTEKNAGELFF.

This chain connects TRBV20-1 to TRBJ1-3; possibly TRBD1 for D (6 bases). The germline gives CDR1 DFQATT, CDR2 SNEGSKA (reference sequence). This CDR3 region has 14 residues. V lost 7 bases and J lost 2, with 15 bases in between. This CDR3 is CSVFTGTAGNTIYF. DNA of the CDR3: TGCAGTGTTTTTACAGGGACTGCTGGAAACACCATATATTTT.

The V call is TRBV20-1, the J call TRBJ2-2; D gene ambiguous. V lost 0 bases to trimming and J lost 5 bases, with 16 bases between them. The CDR3 has 16 residues. Looked up from germline, CDR1 is DFQATT and CDR2 is SNEGSKA (reference sequence). CDR3 bases: TGCAGTGCTAGAGATCGATCGGTGGGCTTGACCGGGGAGCTGTTTTTT. It is translated as CSARDRSVGLTGELFF.

This clonotype has only a few counts. The genes are TRBV12-3 or TRBV12-4 and TRBJ2-2; perhaps D is TRBD1 or TRBD2 (5 bases each). The CDR3 spans 13 residues. Trimming pared 6 bases from V and 5 bases from J, leaving 10 bases between. The CDR3 DNA reads TGTGCCAGCAGCAACGAGGGGACCGGGGAGCTGTTTTTT. This encodes CASSNEGTGELFF.

The table lists this clonotype with a few counts. This chain uses TRBV3-1 with TRBJ2-5; no reliable D call. Germline V lookup: CDR1 LGHDT, CDR2 YNNKEL (reference sequence). Trimming removed 1 base at V and 2 bases at J, with 11 bases between. The CDR3 spans 15 residues. CDR3 region: CASSQGPGRQETQYF. In DNA form, the CDR3 reads TGTGCCAGCAGCCAAGGTCCGGGTAGACAAGAGACCCAGTACTTC.